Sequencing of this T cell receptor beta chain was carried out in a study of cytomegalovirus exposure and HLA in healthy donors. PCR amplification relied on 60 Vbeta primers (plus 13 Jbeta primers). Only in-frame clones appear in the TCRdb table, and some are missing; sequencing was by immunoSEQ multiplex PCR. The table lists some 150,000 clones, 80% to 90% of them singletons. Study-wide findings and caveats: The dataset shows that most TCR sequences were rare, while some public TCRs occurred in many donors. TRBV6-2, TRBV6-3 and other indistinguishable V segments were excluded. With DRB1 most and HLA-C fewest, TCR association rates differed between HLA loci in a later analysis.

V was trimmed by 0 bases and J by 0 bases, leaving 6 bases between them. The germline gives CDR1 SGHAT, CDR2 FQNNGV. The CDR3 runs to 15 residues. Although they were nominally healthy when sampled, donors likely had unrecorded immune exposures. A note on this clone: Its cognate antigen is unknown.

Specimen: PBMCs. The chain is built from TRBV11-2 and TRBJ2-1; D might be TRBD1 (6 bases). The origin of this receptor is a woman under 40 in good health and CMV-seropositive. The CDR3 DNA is TGTGCCAGCAGCTTAGACAGGGGCTCCTACAATGAGCAGTTCTTC. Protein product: CASSLDRGSYNEQFF.